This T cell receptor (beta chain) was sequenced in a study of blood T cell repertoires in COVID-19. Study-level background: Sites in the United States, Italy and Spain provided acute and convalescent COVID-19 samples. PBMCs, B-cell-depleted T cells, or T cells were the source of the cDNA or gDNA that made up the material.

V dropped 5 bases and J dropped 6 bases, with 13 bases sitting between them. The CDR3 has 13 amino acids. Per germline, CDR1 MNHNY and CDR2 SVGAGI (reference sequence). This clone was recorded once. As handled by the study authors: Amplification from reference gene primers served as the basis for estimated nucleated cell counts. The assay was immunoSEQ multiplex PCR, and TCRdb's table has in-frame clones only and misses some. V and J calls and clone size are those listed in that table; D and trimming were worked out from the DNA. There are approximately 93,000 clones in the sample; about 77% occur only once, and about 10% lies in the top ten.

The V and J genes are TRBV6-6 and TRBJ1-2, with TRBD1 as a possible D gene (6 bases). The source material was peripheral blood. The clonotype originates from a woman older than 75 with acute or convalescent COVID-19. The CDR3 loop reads CASSPQGSHGYTF. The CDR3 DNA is TGTGCCAGCAGTCCACAGGGTAGCCATGGCTACACCTTC.